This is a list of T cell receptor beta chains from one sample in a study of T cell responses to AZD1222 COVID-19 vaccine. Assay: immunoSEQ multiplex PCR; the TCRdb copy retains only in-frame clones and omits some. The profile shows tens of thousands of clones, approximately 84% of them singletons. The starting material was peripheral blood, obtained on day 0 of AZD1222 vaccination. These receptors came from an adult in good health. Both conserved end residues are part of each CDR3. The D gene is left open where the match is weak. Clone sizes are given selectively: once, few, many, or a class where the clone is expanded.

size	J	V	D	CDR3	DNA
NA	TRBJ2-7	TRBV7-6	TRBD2	CASSPRGSGGYEQYF	TGTGCCAGCAGCCCCCGGGGTAGCGGGGGTTACGAGCAGTACTTC
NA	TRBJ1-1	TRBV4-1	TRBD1	CASSSTTGGTEAFF	TGCGCCAGCAGCTCAACGACAGGGGGCACTGAAGCTTTCTTT
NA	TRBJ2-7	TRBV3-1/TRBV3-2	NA	CASSQAGYEQYF	TGTGCCAGCAGCCAAGCAGGGTACGAGCAGTACTTC
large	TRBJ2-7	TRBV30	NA	CAWTLGGEQYF	TGTGCCTGGACCCTGGGGGGCGAGCAGTACTTC
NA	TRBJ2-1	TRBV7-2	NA	CASSLAVGGYNEQFF	TGTGCCAGCAGCTTAGCAGTTGGAGGATACAATGAGCAGTTCTTC
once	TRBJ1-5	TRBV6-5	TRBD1	CASMVGQGLSQPQHF	TGTGCCAGCATGGTGGGACAGGGTCTCAGTCAGCCCCAGCATTTT
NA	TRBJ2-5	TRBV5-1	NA	CASSLGGSETQYF	TGCGCCAGCAGCTTGGGCGGGTCAGAGACCCAGTACTTC
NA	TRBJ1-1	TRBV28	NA	CASSLNRAENTEAFF	TGTGCCAGCAGTTTAAACCGGGCCGAGAACACTGAAGCTTTCTTT
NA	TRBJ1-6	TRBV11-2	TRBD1	CASSLFDRGQSPLHF	TGTGCCAGCAGCCTATTCGACAGGGGGCAATCACCCCTCCACTTT
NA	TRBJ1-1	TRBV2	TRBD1	CASSRGQGFGAFF	TGTGCCAGCAGTAGGGGACAGGGGTTTGGAGCTTTCTTT
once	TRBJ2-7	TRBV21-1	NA	CASSPLTRRADGNHEQYF	TGTGCCAGCAGCCCACTGACGAGACGGGCCGACGGTAACCACGAGCAGTACTTC
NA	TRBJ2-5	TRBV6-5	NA	CASSYSLAVAQETQYF	TGTGCCAGCAGTTACTCATTAGCGGTAGCGCAAGAGACCCAGTACTTC
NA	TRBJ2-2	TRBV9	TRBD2	CASTKNAGGPNTGELFF	TGTGCCAGCACCAAAAATGCGGGAGGGCCAAACACCGGGGAGCTGTTTTTT
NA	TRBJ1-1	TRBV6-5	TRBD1	CASSYSLQGIKEAFF	TGTGCCAGCAGTTACTCATTACAGGGGATAAAAGAAGCTTTCTTT
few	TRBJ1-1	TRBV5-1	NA	CASSILPGGQNTEAFF	TGCGCCAGCAGCATCCTCCCCGGCGGCCAGAACACTGAAGCTTTCTTT
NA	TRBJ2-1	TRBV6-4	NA	CASSDMAGSYNEQFF	TGTGCCAGCAGTGACATGGCAGGCTCCTACAATGAGCAGTTCTTC
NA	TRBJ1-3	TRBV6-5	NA	CASSYSGPREDTIYF	TGTGCCAGCAGTTACTCGGGCCCCAGAGAGGACACCATATATTTT
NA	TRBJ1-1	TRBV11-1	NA	CASSLDVGAPAFF	TGTGCCAGCAGTTTAGACGTGGGGGCGCCCGCTTTCTTT